A selection of T cell receptor beta chains follows, all from one sample in a study of cytomegalovirus exposure and HLA in healthy donors. Generated by immunoSEQ multiplex PCR, the TCRdb table keeps only in-frame clones and is missing some. The table includes about 150,000 clones, around 79% detected once. Sample: PBMCs. These receptor sequences come from a man in his late teens or twenties in good health and CMV-seronegative. Each CDR3 is given with its conserved first and last residue. A D gene is named only where the DNA matches it firmly. Rows may omit the clone size; those that give it use once, few, many or a size class.

clone size	V gene	J gene	D gene	CDR3 DNA	CDR3 protein
.	TRBV7-6	TRBJ2-5	.	TGTGCCAGCAGCTTAGCTTCAGTTCGTTACCAAGAGACCCAGTACTTC	CASSLASVRYQETQYF
.	TRBV12-5	TRBJ1-1	.	TGTGCTAGTGCCCTAAGGAACACTGAAGCTTTCTTT	CASALRNTEAFF
.	TRBV7-9	TRBJ1-1	TRBD1	TGTGCCAGCACCATAAGACAGGGGAACGCTGAAGCTTTCTTT	CASTIRQGNAEAFF
.	TRBV7-8	TRBJ1-2	.	TGTGCCAGCAGCTTGGAGGTAGGCGGCTACACCTTC	CASSLEVGGYTF
few	TRBV2	TRBJ1-1	.	TGTGCCAGCAGTGTAGGAGGGCTAAAAAACACTGAAGCTTTCTTT	CASSVGGLKNTEAFF
.	TRBV10-1	TRBJ2-1	TRBD2	TGCGCCAGCTCAAGGGGGACTAGCGATTACAATGAGCAGTTCTTC	CASSRGTSDYNEQFF
.	TRBV5-6	TRBJ1-1	.	TGTGCCAGCAGCTTGGGAGGGAACACTGAAGCTTTCTTT	CASSLGGNTEAFF
.	TRBV19	TRBJ1-2	TRBD1	TGTGCCAGTAGTTTGGACAGGCAAAGCTATGGCTACACCTTC	CASSLDRQSYGYTF
.	TRBV20-1	TRBJ2-5	.	TGCAGTGGACTCAGGACCCAGTACTTC	CSGLRTQYF
once	TRBV7-2	TRBJ2-2	.	TGTGCCAGCAGCTTAGTTGTGACAGCGAACACCGGGGAGCTGTTTTTT	CASSLVVTANTGELFF
.	TRBV28	TRBJ1-2	TRBD1	TGTGCCAGCAGTCCCCCGGGACAGGGGGACTATGGCTACACCTTC	CASSPPGQGDYGYTF
.	TRBV4-1	TRBJ1-5	.	TGCGCCAGCAGCCAAGATCTGGACACGTCGAAGTCTTCCAATCAGCCCCAGCATTTT	CASSQDLDTSKSSNQPQHF
.	TRBV6-6	TRBJ2-4	TRBD2	TGTGCCAGCAGGGGGGGGATAGGTCTAGCCAAAAACATTCAGTACTTC	CASRGGIGLAKNIQYF
.	TRBV6-4	TRBJ2-2	TRBD2	TGTGCCAGCAGTGACTCTAGCGGGGGCACCGGGGAGCTGTTTTTT	CASSDSSGGTGELFF
.	TRBV7-9	TRBJ1-3	.	TGTGCCAACAGCTTAGCAGGGGCCTCTGGAAACACCATATATTTT	CANSLAGASGNTIYF
.	TRBV6-4	TRBJ2-1	.	TGTGCCAGCAGTGACTCTGCGGGATCCTACAATGAGCAGTTCTTC	CASSDSAGSYNEQFF
.	TRBV4-1	TRBJ2-5	.	TGCGCCAGCAGCCCGTGGGGGACTCGGGAGACCCAGTACTTC	CASSPWGTRETQYF
.	TRBV13	TRBJ1-4	.	TGTGCCAGCAGCTTAATGGGGGCGCTTACTGAAAAACTGTTTTTT	CASSLMGALTEKLFF
.	TRBV7-9	TRBJ2-1	TRBD2	TGTGCCAGCAGCTTAACGGCGGGGGGGGCGTTCTACAATGAGCAGTTCTTC	CASSLTAGGAFYNEQFF
.	TRBV4-1	TRBJ1-1	.	TGCGCCAGCAGCCTACAAGGGACTAAGGCCACTGAAGCTTTCTTT	CASSLQGTKATEAFF
.	TRBV28	TRBJ2-2	TRBD2	TGTGCCAGCATGTTCTCGGCGGGGGTCGGCACCGGGGAGCTGTTTTTT	CASMFSAGVGTGELFF
.	TRBV4-3	TRBJ2-1	TRBD1	TGCGCCAGCAGCCAGCGGGACAGGGCTTACGATGAGCAGTTCTTC	CASSQRDRAYDEQFF
.	TRBV5-1	TRBJ1-6	TRBD1	TGCGCCAGCAGCCCGGGACAGGGAGAAAATTCACCCCTCCACTTT	CASSPGQGENSPLHF
.	TRBV29-1	TRBJ2-1	.	TGCAGCGTTGAGAGGACTAACTACAATGAGCAGTTCTTC	CSVERTNYNEQFF
few	TRBV5-4	TRBJ2-5	TRBD1	TGTGCCAGCAGTACAGGGGAGCAAGAGACCCAGTACTTC	CASSTGEQETQYF
.	TRBV4-1	TRBJ1-5	TRBD1	TGCGCCAGCAGCCTGACGAGGGACAGGGCACGGCAGCCCCAGCATTTT	CASSLTRDRARQPQHF
.	TRBV30	TRBJ1-2	TRBD1	TGTGCCTGGAGCCGCCAATTAGCCGGGACAGGGGAAGGCTACACCTTC	CAWSRQLAGTGEGYTF
few	TRBV5-3	TRBJ2-3	TRBD1	TGTGCCAGAAGCTGGGGGACAGGGCCAGATACGCAGTATTTT	CARSWGTGPDTQYF
.	TRBV10-1	TRBJ2-3	.	TGCGCCAGCAGTGGGTCGGCGGTCACAGATACGCAGTATTTT	CASSGSAVTDTQYF
.	TRBV2	TRBJ2-1	.	TGTGCCAGCAGCCTAACTTTACAGGGCAATGAGCAGTTCTTC	CASSLTLQGNEQFF
few	TRBV28	TRBJ1-5	.	TGTGCCAGCTCTTATAGCAATCAGCCCCAGCATTTT	CASSYSNQPQHF
.	TRBV5-1	TRBJ2-1	.	TGCGCCAGCAGCTTGGGGCAGGGGAAATACAATGAGCAGTTCTTC	CASSLGQGKYNEQFF
few	TRBV18	TRBJ2-1	TRBD2	TGTGCCAGCTCACCTAGCGGGGGCGGTGAGCAGTTCTTC	CASSPSGGGEQFF
.	TRBV2	TRBJ1-1	TRBD1	TGTGCCAGCAGGGACCCGGACAGGCGGAACACTGAAGCTTTCTTT	CASRDPDRRNTEAFF
.	TRBV27	TRBJ2-3	.	TGTGCCAGCAGTTTTTTGGGGGCAGAGGATACGCAGTATTTT	CASSFLGAEDTQYF
.	TRBV4-1	TRBJ2-1	.	TGCGCCAGCAGCCGGACCCCCCGCGGGGCCACATACAATGAGCAGTTCTTC	CASSRTPRGATYNEQFF
.	TRBV6-5	TRBJ1-5	.	TGTGCCAGCAGTTCCGGGACACCTAATCAGCCCCAGCATTTT	CASSSGTPNQPQHF
few	TRBV5-1	TRBJ2-7	.	TGCGCCAGCAGCTTGGCCGGAGATAGGTTCTACGAGCAGTACTTC	CASSLAGDRFYEQYF
.	TRBV29-1	TRBJ2-5	.	TGCAGCGTTGGGCATCCCCGGAGGGAGACCCAGTACTTC	CSVGHPRRETQYF
.	TRBV7-2	TRBJ2-1	TRBD2	TGTGCCAGCAGCTTAGGCGGGGGGGCCTACAATGAGCAGTTCTTC	CASSLGGGAYNEQFF
.	TRBV11-2	TRBJ2-1	TRBD2	TGTGCCAGCAGCGGTAGGACTAGGAGGAATGAGCAGTTCTTC	CASSGRTRRNEQFF
.	TRBV11-3	TRBJ2-2	TRBD1	TGTGCCAGCAGTAGGGGGCCGAACACCGGGGAGCTGTTTTTT	CASSRGPNTGELFF
.	TRBV7-2	TRBJ1-1	.	TGTGCCAGCAGCCCCGGACACCAGAACACTGAAGCTTTCTTT	CASSPGHQNTEAFF
.	TRBV5-1	TRBJ1-1	TRBD1	TGCGCCAGCAGCCTGACAGGGTTGGCGTTGAACACTGAAGCTTTCTTT	CASSLTGLALNTEAFF
.	TRBV4-1	TRBJ1-1	TRBD1	TGCGCCAGCAGCCAAGGACAGGGGGCAGGCACTGAAGCTTTCTTT	CASSQGQGAGTEAFF
.	TRBV7-9	TRBJ2-1	.	TGTGCCAGCAGTGGGTTTTCGACAGGATACAATGAGCAGTTCTTC	CASSGFSTGYNEQFF
.	TRBV18	TRBJ1-1	.	TGTGCCAGCTCACCACCGTCACAACGAACAACTGAAGCTTTCTTT	CASSPPSQRTTEAFF
.	TRBV5-4	TRBJ2-3	TRBD1	TGTGCCAGCAGCTTGGCCATTGACAGGGGGCTAGATACGCAGTATTTT	CASSLAIDRGLDTQYF
few	TRBV28	TRBJ1-2	TRBD1	TGTGCCAGCAGTCTCGGGACAGACTATGGCTACACCTTC	CASSLGTDYGYTF
.	TRBV7-8	TRBJ1-2	.	TGTGCCAGCAGCTTAGCCCATTACCGGGACATCAAAACCCTCTTTAACTATGGCTACACCTTC	CASSLAHYRDIKTLFNYGYTF
.	TRBV5-1	TRBJ2-2	TRBD2	TGCGCCAGCAGCTTGACTAGCGGGGGGGCCAACACCGGGGAGCTGTTTTTT	CASSLTSGGANTGELFF
.	TRBV9	TRBJ1-2	.	TGTGCCAGCAGCGTAGTAGGAGGGCAGGGAGATGGCTACACCTTC	CASSVVGGQGDGYTF
.	TRBV2	TRBJ2-1	.	TGTGCCACCGAGCGGGTCAATGAGCAGTTCTTC	CATERVNEQFF
once	TRBV4-1	TRBJ1-5	TRBD1	TGCGCCAGCAGCCAAGGACAGGGTCTCCAGCCCCAGCATTTT	CASSQGQGLQPQHF
.	TRBV10-3	TRBJ2-7	TRBD2	TGTGCCATCGGGAGGGACGCCTACGAGCAGTACTTC	CAIGRDAYEQYF
.	TRBV5-1	TRBJ2-7	TRBD1	TGCGCCAGCAGTAGACAGGGGGCTACCTACGAGCAGTACTTC	CASSRQGATYEQYF
.	TRBV7-2	TRBJ1-1	TRBD1	TGTGCCAGCAGCTTAACTCCCAGCGGCAGGGGGCTTATGACTGAAGCTTTCTTT	CASSLTPSGRGLMTEAFF
few	TRBV5-1	TRBJ1-4	TRBD1	TGCGCCAGCAGCTTACAGGGGGCAGGAGCTAATGAAAAACTGTTTTTT	CASSLQGAGANEKLFF
.	TRBV21-1	TRBJ1-2	.	TGTGCCAGCAGCAAGACAGGGAAGAGGGACTATGGCTACACCTTC	CASSKTGKRDYGYTF